The rows below give T cell receptor beta chains drawn from one sample of a study of beta chain features in type 1 diabetes. The table came from immunoSEQ multiplex PCR; TCRdb's copy has only in-frame clones and leaves some out. The data contain about 250,000 clones, around an eighth of them seen just once; the ten biggest clones take up more than 0.025%. Material: naive CD4+ T cells from blood. The source is a middle-aged woman in good health. Both conserved end residues are part of each CDR3. Fields, in order: CDR3 length, V gene, clone size, CDR3 protein. Clone size is shown for a subset of rows, as once, few, many or a class of expanded clone.

13 TRBV10-3 few CAISPSEGGEQYF
15 TRBV5-1 few CASSLGTAYNEKLFF
14 TRBV5-4 few CASSLQGSNQPQHF
15 TRBV19 few CASSIRGSNTGELFF
14 TRBV18 . CASSPPGSQETQYF
14 TRBV5-1 . CASSGQDPNYGYTF
15 TRBV9 . CASSRRTGGNEKLFF
15 TRBV5-1 . CASSLAGGNGNTIYF
15 TRBV15 many CATSRPGTARDTQYF
13 TRBV6-5 . CASSTGTDYGYTF
13 TRBV2 few CASKLSGAETQYF
14 TRBV6-6 . CASSYGEVPHPQYF
14 TRBV5-1 few CASRPGGGDEKLFF
15 TRBV18 . CASSPQAGAKNIQYF
13 TRBV5-1 few CASTYPSTDTQYF
14 TRBV7-2 . CASSLSRGLNEQYF
14 TRBV19 few CASLWTGENIEAFF
15 TRBV4-3 . CASSQAAGDNSPLHF
13 TRBV6-5 . CASSYRLVGTQYF
10 TRBV6-5 few CASSRQPQHF
19 TRBV18 few CASSPLTGTGSFRANVLTF
14 TRBV7-6 few CASSIRGRGEKLFF
16 TRBV9 few CASSSGRTGGASPLHF
14 TRBV5-1 . CASSLLVPDYEQYF
15 TRBV11-2 . CASSLDRGFLNEQFF
12 TRBV5-4 . CATGGLWDEQFF
13 TRBV5-1 few CASTRTPTGELFF